In its sample, the clone carrying this T cell receptor beta chain was seen once. This sample is part of a study of naive and memory T cell subsets. Separate alpha and beta amplification began at the second PCR step. Deletions cut 5 bases from V and 1 base from J, with 13 bases between. From germline, CDR1 is SGHNT and CDR2 YYREEE (reference sequence). CDR3 length: 15 residues. An equimolar mix of two oligonucleotides served as the beta constant-region primer for TRBC1 and TRBC2. The ligated cDNA underwent four PCR rounds using SP2 and nested alpha and beta constant-region primers. TCRdb analysed the UMI-ligation and nested PCR reads with MiXCR anew, one entry per CDR3 protein. The sample includes roughly 140,000 distinct CDR3 sequences, about a sixth seen only once; the top ten take roughly 0.13%.

The sequence came from a human donor in good health. The genes are TRBV5-4 and TRBJ2-1; TRBD1 might be the D (5 bases). The sequenced sample was naive CD4+ T cells from blood. CDR3: CASRRDSASYNEQFF. The DNA for the CDR3 is TGTGCCAGCAGACGAGACAGTGCGTCCTACAATGAGCAGTTCTTC.